This is a list of T cell receptor beta chains from one sample in a study of response to subunit inactivated influenza vaccine. TCRdb analysed the RT-PCR reads with MiXCR anew, one entry per CDR3 protein. The sample lists around 490,000 distinct CDR3 sequences, under 9% occurring once. This specimen was PBMCs from blood, taken less than 25 months after vaccination. The receptors derive from a man between 50 and 69 years old who received an inactivated influenza vaccine. CDR3s include the opening cysteine and the closing phenylalanine or tryptophan. The D gene is left open where the match is weak. Not all rows give a size; the values are once, few, many and, for expanded clones, a class.

DNA	CDR3	J	size	D	V
TGTGCCAGCAGTTACGGTGGGGAGTGGCATACGCAGTATTTT	CASSYGGEWHTQYF	TRBJ2-3	-	-	TRBV6-5
TGTGCCAGCAGCAAGGGCAGCAATAATTCACCCCTCCACTTT	CASSKGSNNSPLHF	TRBJ1-6	few	-	TRBV11-2
TGTGCCAGCAGCTTAGACAGGAAGGTGCGCGAGCAGTACTTC	CASSLDRKVREQYF	TRBJ2-7	-	-	TRBV7-2
TGTGCCAGCAGCTTACGTCCAGGGGCTAACTCTGAAGCTTTCTTT	CASSLRPGANSEAFF	TRBJ1-1	many	-	TRBV7-9
TGTGCCAGCAGGAGGTTCTCCAATAATTCACCCCTCCACTTT	CASRRFSNNSPLHF	TRBJ1-6	-	-	TRBV6-1
TGCGCCAGCAGCTTGTTCAGCGGCGGGGACCAAGAGACCCAGTACTTC	CASSLFSGGDQETQYF	TRBJ2-5	many	-	TRBV5-1
TGTGCCAGCAGCCAAAACAGGGACTCTGGGGCCAACGTCCTGACTTTC	CASSQNRDSGANVLTF	TRBJ2-6	-	-	TRBV9
TGTGCCAGCAGTATCAAATATAGCAATCAGCCCCAGCATTTT	CASSIKYSNQPQHF	TRBJ1-5	few	-	TRBV12-3/TRBV12-4
TGCAGTGCTAGAGGTTGGGGGGCGAACACCGGGGAGCTGTTTTTT	CSARGWGANTGELFF	TRBJ2-2	-	-	TRBV20-1
TGTGCCAGCTCACCAACTGCGGGAGCTACCGGGGAGCTGTTTTTT	CASSPTAGATGELFF	TRBJ2-2	many	TRBD2	TRBV18
TGTGCCATCAGCCAGGGGAGAAGCGGGGGGGATACGCAGTATTTT	CAISQGRSGGDTQYF	TRBJ2-3	few	TRBD2	TRBV10-3
TGTGCCAGCAGCGTAGAAGCGGGAGGGCCGACCGGGGAGCTGTTTTTT	CASSVEAGGPTGELFF	TRBJ2-2	few	TRBD2	TRBV9
TGCAGCGTTGTTGCAGCTAGCTCCTACAATGAGCAGTTCTTC	CSVVAASSYNEQFF	TRBJ2-1	-	-	TRBV29-1
TGTGCCAGCGCCAGGAGGCAGTACTACGAGCAGTACTTC	CASARRQYYEQYF	TRBJ2-7	few	-	TRBV6-1
TGCAGCGCCCGGGGCAGGGGAGACACTGAAGCTTTCTTT	CSARGRGDTEAFF	TRBJ1-1	-	-	TRBV29-1
TGTGCCAGCAGCTTAGATAGTCAGGTTAATTCACCCCTCCACTTT	CASSLDSQVNSPLHF	TRBJ1-6	few	-	TRBV7-2
TGTGCCAGCGTTGGAGGGATTGAAGCTTTCTTT	CASVGGIEAFF	TRBJ1-1	few	-	TRBV2
TGCGCCAGCAGCGTTCAGGGGGCCGAGACCCAGTACTTC	CASSVQGAETQYF	TRBJ2-5	-	TRBD1	TRBV5-1
TGTGCCAGCAGCGCCGGGGATAGCACAGATACGCAGTATTTT	CASSAGDSTDTQYF	TRBJ2-3	once	-	TRBV9
TGTGCCAGCACCCTGGGCGGACTAGCGGGGTCAGAGACCCAGTACTTC	CASTLGGLAGSETQYF	TRBJ2-5	few	TRBD2	TRBV12-3/TRBV12-4
TGTGCCAGCAGCCTACGGACAGCGAACACTGAAGCTTTCTTT	CASSLRTANTEAFF	TRBJ1-1	few	-	TRBV14
TGCGCCAGCAGCTTGCAGGTCAACTCTGGGGCCAACGTCCTGACTTTC	CASSLQVNSGANVLTF	TRBJ2-6	many	-	TRBV5-1
TGTGCCAGCAGCTTGGACCAAAGCTCCTACAATGAGCAGTTCTTC	CASSLDQSSYNEQFF	TRBJ2-1	-	-	TRBV7-3
TGCAGCTTCCTTGGAGGGAGGACGGCCCACGAGCAGTACTTC	CSFLGGRTAHEQYF	TRBJ2-7	-	-	TRBV29-1
TGTGCCAGCAGTTTCCCCGGACAGGACTATGGCTACACCTTC	CASSFPGQDYGYTF	TRBJ1-2	-	TRBD1	TRBV28
TGTGCCAGCAGCTTAGTTCAGGCGCGGTATAGCAATCAGCCCCAGCATTTT	CASSLVQARYSNQPQHF	TRBJ1-5	-	-	TRBV11-2
TGTGCCAGCAGTAAGGCCGGACGGGGAAATAATTCACCCCTCCACTTT	CASSKAGRGNNSPLHF	TRBJ1-6	many	-	TRBV12-3/TRBV12-4
TGTGCCAGCAGTCTGACCCTGGACAGAAATGAAGCTTTCTTT	CASSLTLDRNEAFF	TRBJ1-1	many	-	TRBV27
TGCAGTGCTGGACCGGGGGACCTCAATGGCTACACCTTC	CSAGPGDLNGYTF	TRBJ1-2	many	-	TRBV20-1
TGTGCCACCAGCAGAGGCCTCGGGACAGTGTCTCTAGAGACCCAGTACTTC	CATSRGLGTVSLETQYF	TRBJ2-5	many	TRBD1	TRBV15
TGTGCCAGCAGCAAAGGGTTCGAAAATAGCAATCAGCCCCAGCATTTT	CASSKGFENSNQPQHF	TRBJ1-5	-	-	TRBV21-1
TGCGCCAGCCGGACAGGATATACAGGGACCCAGTACTTC	CASRTGYTGTQYF	TRBJ2-5	-	TRBD1	TRBV4-3
TGTGCCAGCAGCTCGGACAGGGGGAACGAGCAGTACTTC	CASSSDRGNEQYF	TRBJ2-7	-	TRBD1	TRBV7-6
TGTGCCAGCAGCCAAGGACAGGATGAAAAACTGTTTTTT	CASSQGQDEKLFF	TRBJ1-4	many	TRBD1	TRBV2
TGCAGTGCTAGGAGGGACAGGCGATTCGGGAACGAGCAGTACTTC	CSARRDRRFGNEQYF	TRBJ2-7	few	TRBD1	TRBV20-1
TGTGCCAGCAGCTTAGGCCCGACAGGGGGCACTGAAGCTTTCTTT	CASSLGPTGGTEAFF	TRBJ1-1	-	TRBD1	TRBV7-2
TGTGCCAGCAGCTTAGGAGGGGATGAGCAGTTCTTC	CASSLGGDEQFF	TRBJ2-1	many	-	TRBV7-2
TGTGCCAGCAGCCCAAGACCATCAACTAATGAAAAACTGTTTTTT	CASSPRPSTNEKLFF	TRBJ1-4	-	-	TRBV7-8
TGTGCCAGCACGACAGGGGCACGCTACAATGAGCAGTTCTTC	CASTTGARYNEQFF	TRBJ2-1	many	TRBD1	TRBV27
TGTGCCAGCAGCATACAGGGGGCGGGGTACACCGGGGAGCTGTTTTTT	CASSIQGAGYTGELFF	TRBJ2-2	many	TRBD1	TRBV6-1
TGTGCCAGCAGTTCGCGGGGGGACAGGATAGTCCTGACTTTC	CASSSRGDRIVLTF	TRBJ2-6	few	-	TRBV12-3/TRBV12-4
TGTGCCAGCAGCCGGGGACAGGGGGATGGCTACACCTTC	CASSRGQGDGYTF	TRBJ1-2	many	TRBD1	TRBV13
TGTGCCAGCAGTTTCCCCCCTTTCTCGGACCGCCAAGAGACCCAGTACTTC	CASSFPPFSDRQETQYF	TRBJ2-5	many	-	TRBV28
TGCAGTGCTCAATCCGGGACAACCCTCACAGATACGCAGTATTTT	CSAQSGTTLTDTQYF	TRBJ2-3	many	-	TRBV20-1
TGTGCCAGCAAACCAGCGGGGACCTACGAGCAGTACTTC	CASKPAGTYEQYF	TRBJ2-7	many	TRBD2	TRBV6-1
TGTGCCAGCACCCGGGACATAACCCCTAGCACAGATACGCAGTATTTT	CASTRDITPSTDTQYF	TRBJ2-3	-	-	TRBV2